Below, one T cell receptor beta chain is given with its context. The data were obtained in a study of PD-L1 blockade in urothelial cancer. Libraries were prepared by immunoSEQ multiplex PCR; TCRdb keeps only in-frame clonotypes and omits some of them. Of fewer than 50,000 clones in the sample, about 80% were seen once. Noted time point: pretreatment peripheral blood. The study enrolled patients with locally advanced or metastatic urothelial carcinoma. Per-patient samples, pretreatment and on-treatment, numbered 1 to 8. V shed 6 bases, J shed 9 bases, and the junction held 5 bases outside the gene matches. This CDR3 comprises 12 residues. The germline CDR1 and CDR2 sequences are LNHDA and SQIVND (reference sequence).

This sequence joins TRBV19 and TRBJ2-3, with 8 bases aligning to TRBD2. The receptor comes from a man aged 65-85 years with urothelial cancer. Sequences were derived from PBMCs, sampled around atezolizumab (anti-PD-L1) treatment. CDR3 sequence: CASRISGDTQYF. The DNA of the CDR3 is TGTGCCAGTAGGATTAGCGGGGACACGCAGTATTTT.